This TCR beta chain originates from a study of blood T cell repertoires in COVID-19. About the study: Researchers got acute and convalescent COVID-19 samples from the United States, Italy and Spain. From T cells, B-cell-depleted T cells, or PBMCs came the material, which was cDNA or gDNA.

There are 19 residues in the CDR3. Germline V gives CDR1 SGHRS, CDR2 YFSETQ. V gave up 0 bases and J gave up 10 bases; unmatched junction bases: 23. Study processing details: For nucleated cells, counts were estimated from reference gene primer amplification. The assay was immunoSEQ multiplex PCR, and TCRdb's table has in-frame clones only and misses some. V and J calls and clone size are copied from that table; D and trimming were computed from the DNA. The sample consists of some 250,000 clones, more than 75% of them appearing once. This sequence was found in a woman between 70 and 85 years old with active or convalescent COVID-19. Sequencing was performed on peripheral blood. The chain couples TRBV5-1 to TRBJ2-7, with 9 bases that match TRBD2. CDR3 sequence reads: CASSLGRPQGTSLVGRQYF. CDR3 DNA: TGCGCCAGCAGCTTGGGCCGGCCCCAGGGGACTAGCCTTGTCGGCCGCCAGTACTTC. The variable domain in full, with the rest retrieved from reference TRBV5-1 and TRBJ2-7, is KAGVTQTPRYLIKTRGQQVTLSCSPISGHRSVSWYQQTPGQGLQFLFEYFSETQRNKGNFPGRFSGRQFSNSRSEMNVSTLELGDSALYLCASSLGRPQGTSLVGRQYFGPGTRLTVT.